Below are 17 T cell receptor beta chains sequenced from a single sample in a study of blood T cells in healthy people across ages. Sample-barcoded 5' priming and a J-beta primer mix drove a second PCR of about 6 to 12 cycles. TCRdb redid the calling of the 5' RACE reads with MiXCR, one entry per CDR3 protein. Of approximately 680,000 distinct CDR3 sequences listed, 32% are singletons. The specimen sequenced was blood. These receptors were obtained from an elderly woman in good health.

This clonotype was seen repeatedly, ten times or more. As DNA, the CDR3 is TGTGCCAGCAGCACACGCGGGACAGGGTTTTCTCTGGAGCAGTTCTTC. Its translation: CASSTRGTGFSLEQFF. The V and J genes are TRBV5-4 and TRBJ2-1; 9 bases are shared with TRBD1. The junction had 15 bases not matched to a gene; V was cut back by 4 bases and J by 10 bases. Germline CDR1 reads SGHNT; CDR2 reads YYREEE (reference sequence). There are 16 residues in the CDR3.

This chain joins TRBV5-1 and TRBJ2-3; D may be TRBD1 or TRBD2 (7 bases each). Germline values: CDR1 SGHRS, CDR2 YFSETQ. The CDR3 contains 16 residues. With 4 bases removed from V and 2 bases from J, the gap between germline ends came to 17 bases. CDR3 loop: CASSTQGGGFTDTQYF. DNA of the CDR3: TGCGCCAGCAGCACTCAGGGGGGGGGATTCACAGATACGCAGTATTTT. The full variable domain, rest sourced from reference TRBV5-1 and TRBJ2-3, is KAGVTQTPRYLIKTRGQQVTLSCSPISGHRSVSWYQQTPGQGLQFLFEYFSETQRNKGNFPGRFSGRQFSNSRSEMNVSTLELGDSALYLCASSTQGGGFTDTQYFGPGTRLTVL.

There are many counts of this clonotype. The V and J genes are TRBV13 and TRBJ2-1, with 7 bases identical to TRBD2. V gave up 4 bases and J gave up 5 bases; unmatched junction bases: 14. Germline loops: CDR1 PRHDT, CDR2 FYEKMQ (reference sequence). CDR3 length equals 17 residues. The CDR3 here is CASSSNLGGALHNEQFF. The CDR3, as DNA: TGTGCCAGCAGCTCCAATTTGGGAGGGGCCTTACACAATGAGCAGTTCTTC.

In its sample, this clonotype was seen many times. The gene calls are TRBV4-3 and TRBJ1-2; TRBD1 matches at 7 bases. CDR1 LGHNA and CDR2 YSLEER come from the germline V gene. The CDR3 runs 15 residues. V was pared by 4 bases and J by 4 bases, with 9 bases of the junction left unmatched. In DNA, the CDR3 is TGCGCCAGCAGCCGCACAGGACAGGCTTCCTATGGCTACACCTTC. Translated, it gives CASSRTGQASYGYTF.

Remarks on this clonotype: This may come from a read error, since a much larger clone is one base off. The chain carries TRBV20-1 and TRBJ2-5; 10 nucleotides align to TRBD2. The V and J ends lost 5 bases and 11 bases, in that order; junction bases with no gene match: 14. This CDR3 spans 14 amino acids. Germline V gene data show CDR1 as DFQATT and CDR2 as SNEGSKA (reference sequence). CDR3 in DNA: TGCAGTGCTGCCGGGACTAGCGACCCAAATGAGCAGTACTTC. Its translation is CSAAGTSDPNEQYF.

Notes on this clonotype: A much larger clonotype is one base distant, so this may be a read error. The chain is built from TRBV20-1 and TRBJ2-1; D may match TRBD1 or TRBD2 (5 bases each). The CDR3 covers 14 residues. Germline-derived CDR1 and CDR2 are DFQATT and SNEGSKA (reference sequence). The V end was cut by 5 bases, the J end by 5 bases, with 16 bases between. The DNA of the CDR3 is TGCAGTGCTCCCCCAACGGGGCTAAACAATGAGCAGTTCTTC. Protein: CSAPPTGLNNEQFF.

A note on this clonotype: This may be a read error: a much more frequent sequence differs by one nucleotide. The chain has TRBV20-1 and TRBJ2-5; the D gene is possibly TRBD1 (6 bases). The V gene's germline CDR1 is DFQATT and CDR2 SNEGSKA (reference sequence). This CDR3 comprises 13 residues. CDR3 in amino acids: CSNDRRYQGTQYF. The CDR3 DNA reads as TGCAGCAATGACAGGAGATACCAAGGGACCCAGTACTTC.

This clonotype was found a few times. This chain connects TRBV20-1 to TRBJ1-1; the D is unclear. This CDR3 spans 11 amino acids. CDR1 DFQATT and CDR2 SNEGSKA come from the germline V gene (reference sequence). Trimming removed 6 bases at V and 1 base at J, with 6 bases between. CDR3 in amino acids: CSAERNTEAFF. CDR3 coding DNA: TGCAGTGCAGAGAGGAACACTGAAGCTTTCTTT.

The J gene is TRBJ2-2, the V gene TRBV10-3, with D possibly TRBD1 on 6 matching bases. Trimming took off 5 bases at V and 2 bases at J, with 12 bases between the two ends. From germline, CDR1 is ENHRY and CDR2 SYGVKD. The CDR3 sequence is 15 residues long. The CDR3 sequence is CAISQGQGNTGELFF. The CDR3 DNA reads as TGTGCCATCAGTCAGGGGCAGGGCAACACCGGGGAGCTGTTTTTT.

This clonotype was observed many times. The V and J genes are TRBV4-3 and TRBJ2-7, with 10 bases that match TRBD1. J was trimmed by 2 bases and V by 0 bases; bases with no gene match: 1. The CDR3 loop spans 15 amino acids. The germline gives CDR1 LGHNA, CDR2 YSLEER. CDR3 in DNA: TGCGCCAGCAGCCAAGAGGGGACAGGGGCCTACGAGCAGTACTTC. This encodes CASSQEGTGAYEQYF.

The table lists this clonotype with a few counts. This sequence joins TRBV6-5 and TRBJ2-4, with D hard to call. The CDR3 loop spans 11 amino acids. The V gene lost 4 bases and the J gene lost 15 bases, with 13 bases spanning the gap. CDR1 is MNHEY and CDR2 is SVGAGI in the germline V gene. Here the CDR3 reads CASSSHYERYF. In DNA form, the CDR3 reads TGTGCCAGCAGTTCGCACTACGAGCGGTACTTC.

On this clonotype itself: A clone one base away is much larger, so this may be a read error. The gene calls are TRBV5-1 and TRBJ1-1, with D tentatively TRBD1 (6 bases). The CDR3 covers 14 residues. Germline CDR1 and CDR2: SGHRS and YFSETQ. CDR3 sequence reads: CANSRIQGVTEAFF. The CDR3 nucleotides read TGCGCCAACAGCAGGATACAGGGAGTCACTGAAGCTTTCTTT.

The chain has TRBV9 and TRBJ1-3; D remains ambiguous. The CDR3 has 15 residues. V was cut by 2 bases and J by 0 bases, with 9 bases left in between. The germline V gene has CDR1 SGDLS and CDR2 YYNGEE. The CDR3 region is CASSVSHRSGNTIYF. DNA for the CDR3: TGTGCCAGCAGCGTCTCACACCGCTCTGGAAACACCATATATTTT.

Many counts were recorded for this clonotype. This chain uses TRBV5-1 with TRBJ2-5; 7 bases agree with TRBD2. V shed 7 bases and J 1 base; nucleotides not matched to a gene: 10. The CDR3 extends over 15 amino acids. The germline V gene encodes CDR1 SGHRS and CDR2 YFSETQ. The CDR3 sequence: CASSPWGGSQETQYF. CDR3 coding DNA: TGCGCCAGCTCCCCTTGGGGAGGGTCCCAAGAGACCCAGTACTTC.

This clonotype occurred once. The chain joins TRBV20-1 to TRBJ2-1, with TRBD2 matching 11 bases. The CDR3 runs to 14 residues. CDR1 and CDR2 from the germline V gene are DFQATT and SNEGSKA (reference sequence). Trimming took 6 bases from V and 5 from J; bases not matched to a gene: 6. The CDR3: CSANPTSGDNEQFF. CDR3 DNA sequence: TGCAGTGCGAACCCGACTAGCGGGGACAATGAGCAGTTCTTC.

This clonotype was picked up many times. This chain uses TRBV3-1 with TRBJ2-5; 9 bases match TRBD1. The V segment lost 3 bases and the J segment 2 bases; nucleotides outside the gene matches: 4. There are 15 residues in the CDR3. Germline CDR1 is LGHDT and CDR2 is YNNKEL (reference sequence). The CDR3 DNA follows: TGTGCCAGCAGCCATTACGGGACAGGGCAAGAGACCCAGTACTTC. This translates into CASSHYGTGQETQYF.

There are many counts of this clonotype. This CDR3 is CATWIGSSGANVLTF. CDR3 nucleotide sequence: TGTGCCACTTGGATAGGGAGCTCTGGGGCCAACGTCCTGACTTTC. This chain joins TRBV6-6 and TRBJ2-6, with D possibly matching TRBD2 (5 bases). The V end was cut by 10 bases, the J end by 0 bases, with 13 bases between. The germline CDR1 and CDR2 sequences are MNHNY and SVGAGI (reference sequence). This CDR3 has 15 amino acids.